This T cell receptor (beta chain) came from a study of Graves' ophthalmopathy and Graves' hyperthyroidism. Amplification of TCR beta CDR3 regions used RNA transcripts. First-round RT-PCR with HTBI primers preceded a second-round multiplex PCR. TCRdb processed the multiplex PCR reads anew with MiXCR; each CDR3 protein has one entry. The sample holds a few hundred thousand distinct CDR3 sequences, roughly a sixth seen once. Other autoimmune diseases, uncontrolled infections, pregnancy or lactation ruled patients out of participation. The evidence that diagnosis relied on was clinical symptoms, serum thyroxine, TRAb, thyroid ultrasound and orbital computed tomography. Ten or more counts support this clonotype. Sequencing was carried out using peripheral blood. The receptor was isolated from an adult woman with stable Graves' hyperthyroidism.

CDR3 DNA: TGTGCCAGCAGCGGTCCCGGGACAGGGGTTGCCTACGAGCAGTACTTC. Protein: CASSGPGTGVAYEQYF. The chain couples TRBV9 to TRBJ2-7; 10 nucleotides line up with TRBD1. Germline V gene sequence: CDR1 SGDLS, CDR2 YYNGEE. J gave up 2 bases and V 3 bases, and 8 bases lay outside the gene matches. CDR3 length equals 16 residues.